Here is one T cell receptor beta chain with its context. Its target is unknown. This was the immunoSEQ version 4 assay in survey mode. Some clones are missing from TCRdb's copy, which holds only in-frame ones; the method was immunoSEQ multiplex PCR. Of over 25,000 clones in the sample, 75% to 85% were seen once. This record belongs to a study of persistence of HIV-infected CD4 T cells. V gave up 4 bases and J gave up 3 bases, with 12 bases separating them. The CDR3 extends over 14 amino acids. CDR1 is SGHTA, CDR2 FQGNSA, per germline. The stimulus was lysate of CMV-infected fibroblasts, about 11 ug/mL. CD40L-negative CD69-negative CD45RO-high memory CD4+ T cells were sorted as populations depleted of antigen-responding cells.

This sequence originates from an adult man with HIV who was CMV-seropositive. Sequenced material: CD4+ T cells sorted from PBMCs after approximately 19-hour stimulation, taken from a patient who received antiretroviral therapy. The chain links TRBV7-2 to TRBJ2-5, with unresolved D. The CDR3 DNA is TGTGCCAGCAGCTCTGGACGGAGTAAAGAGACCCAGTACTTC. Its translation is CASSSGRSKETQYF.